This entry features one TCR beta chain sequence. This sample is part of a study of cytomegalovirus exposure and HLA in healthy donors. Generated by immunoSEQ multiplex PCR, the TCRdb table keeps only in-frame clones and is missing some. The sample has about 56,000 clones, 85% to 95% seen once; the top ten hold under 2%. The CDR3 is 16 residues long. Germline CDR1 GTSNPN, CDR2 SVGIG (reference sequence). Between the trimmed V and J ends, which lost 4 bases and 0 bases, there was a span of 13 bases. The genes are TRBV30 and TRBJ2-6, with D perhaps matching TRBD1 (5 bases). Sequenced: PBMCs. The receptor was isolated from a woman younger than 30 in good health and CMV-seropositive. CDR3 bases: TGTGCCTGGAATCAGGGTAAAGCCTCTGGGGCCAACGTCCTGACTTTC. Translated, it gives CAWNQGKASGANVLTF. The variable domain in full, completed from reference TRBV30 and TRBJ2-6, reads SQTIHQWPATLVQPVGSPLSLECTVEGTSNPNLYWYRQAAGRGLQLLFYSVGIGQISSEVPQNLSASRPQDRQFILSSKKLLLSDSGFYLCAWNQGKASGANVLTFGAGSRLTVL.